This entry concerns a single T cell receptor beta chain. The data are from a study of cytomegalovirus exposure and HLA in healthy donors. The PCR made use of 60 Vbeta and 13 Jbeta primers. Produced via immunoSEQ multiplex PCR; TCRdb's table is partial and in-frame only. This sample carries some 130,000 clones, with roughly 1.6% going to the ten biggest clones. The sequence came from a woman aged 40 to 50 in good health and CMV-seronegative. The sequenced sample was PBMCs.

CDR3 DNA: TGTGCCAGCAGTTTAAGCGGGGGGAGATACGAGCAGTACTTC. This encodes CASSLSGGRYEQYF. The chain is built from TRBV28 and TRBJ2-7; TRBD2 matches at 9 bases. CDR1 and CDR2 (germline): MDHEN, SYDVKM. The CDR3 totals 14 residues. V lost 2 bases, J lost 4 bases, and 3 bases stayed unmatched.